This T cell receptor (beta chain) was obtained from a study of T cell changes during pregnancy in multiple sclerosis. This clone was picked up one time. Repertoires were generated with immunoSEQ multiplex PCR, while TCRdb's copy carries only in-frame clones and drops some. The sample yields 80,000 to 130,000 clones, 85% to 95% seen once. Germline V gene data show CDR1 as SGHTA and CDR2 as FQGTGA. V shed 6 bases and J shed 5 bases, with 14 bases lying between them. The length of the CDR3 is 14 residues. The chain recombines TRBV7-3 with TRBJ2-1, with D possibly TRBD2 on 6 matching bases. The material sequenced was peripheral blood, taken before pregnancy. This receptor was taken from a female donor with multiple sclerosis, enrolled in a pregnancy study. The CDR3 here is CASSPRRGNNEQFF. The CDR3, as DNA: TGTGCCAGCAGTCCTCGACGCGGGAACAATGAGCAGTTCTTC.